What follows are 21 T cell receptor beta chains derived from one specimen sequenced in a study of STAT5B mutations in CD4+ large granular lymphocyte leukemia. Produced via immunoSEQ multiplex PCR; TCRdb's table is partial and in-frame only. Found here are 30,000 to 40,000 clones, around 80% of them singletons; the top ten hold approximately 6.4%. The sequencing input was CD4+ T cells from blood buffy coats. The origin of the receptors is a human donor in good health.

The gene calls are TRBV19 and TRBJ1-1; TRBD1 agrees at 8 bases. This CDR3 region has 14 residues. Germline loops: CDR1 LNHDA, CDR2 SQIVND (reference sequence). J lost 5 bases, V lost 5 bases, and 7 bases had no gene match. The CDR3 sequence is CASSSYRGSTEAFF. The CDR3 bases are TGTGCCAGTAGTTCCTACAGGGGGAGTACTGAAGCTTTCTTT.

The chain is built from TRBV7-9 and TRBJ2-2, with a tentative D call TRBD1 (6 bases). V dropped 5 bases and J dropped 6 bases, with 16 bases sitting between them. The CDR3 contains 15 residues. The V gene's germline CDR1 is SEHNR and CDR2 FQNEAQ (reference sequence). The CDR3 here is CASSRDIQGSGELFF. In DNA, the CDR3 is TGTGCCAGCAGCCGCGACATACAGGGATCCGGGGAGCTGTTTTTT.

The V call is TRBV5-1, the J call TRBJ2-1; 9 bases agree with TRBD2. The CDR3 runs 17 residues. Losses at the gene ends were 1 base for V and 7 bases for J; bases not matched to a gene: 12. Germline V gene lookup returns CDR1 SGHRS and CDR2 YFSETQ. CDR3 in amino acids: CASSLLVGGSGSNEQFF. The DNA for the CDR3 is TGCGCCAGCAGCTTGTTGGTCGGCGGTAGCGGGAGTAATGAGCAGTTCTTC. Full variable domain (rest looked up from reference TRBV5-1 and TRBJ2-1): KAGVTQTPRYLIKTRGQQVTLSCSPISGHRSVSWYQQTPGQGLQFLFEYFSETQRNKGNFPGRFSGRQFSNSRSEMNVSTLELGDSALYLCASSLLVGGSGSNEQFFGPGTRLTVL.

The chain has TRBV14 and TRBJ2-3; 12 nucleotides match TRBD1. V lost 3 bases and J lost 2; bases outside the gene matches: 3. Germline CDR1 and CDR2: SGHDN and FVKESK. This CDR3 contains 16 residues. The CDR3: CASSQGQGANTDTQYF. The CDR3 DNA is TGTGCCAGCAGCCAGGGACAGGGGGCCAACACAGATACGCAGTATTTT.

In DNA form, the CDR3 reads TGTGCCAGCAGCCGGGACAGGGGGACCGGGGAGCTGTTTTTT. It translates to CASSRDRGTGELFF. The chain carries TRBV6-5 and TRBJ2-2; 11 positions agree with TRBD1. Losses at the gene ends were 6 bases for V and 5 bases for J; bases not matched to a gene: 2. Germline CDR1 and CDR2: MNHEY and SVGAGI. The CDR3 extends over 14 amino acids.

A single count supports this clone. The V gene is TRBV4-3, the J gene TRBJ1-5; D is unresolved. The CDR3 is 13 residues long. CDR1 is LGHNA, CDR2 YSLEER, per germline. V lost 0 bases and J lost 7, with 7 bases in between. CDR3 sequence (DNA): TGCGCCAGCAGCCAAGATCTTGGACAGCCCCAGCATTTT. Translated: CASSQDLGQPQHF.

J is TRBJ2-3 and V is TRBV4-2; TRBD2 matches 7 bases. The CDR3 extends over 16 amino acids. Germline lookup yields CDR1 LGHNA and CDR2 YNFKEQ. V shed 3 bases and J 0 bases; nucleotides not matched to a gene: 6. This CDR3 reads CASSHSSSGSTDTQYF. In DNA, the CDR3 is TGTGCCAGCAGCCATAGCTCTAGCGGTAGCACAGATACGCAGTATTTT.

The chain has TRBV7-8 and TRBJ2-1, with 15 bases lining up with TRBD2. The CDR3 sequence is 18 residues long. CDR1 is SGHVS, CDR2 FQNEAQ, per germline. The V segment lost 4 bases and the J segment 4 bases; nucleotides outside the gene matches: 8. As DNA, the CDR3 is TGTGCCAGCAGCTCGGACGGACTAGCGGGGGGGCGTTACAATGAGCAGTTCTTC. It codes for CASSSDGLAGGRYNEQFF.

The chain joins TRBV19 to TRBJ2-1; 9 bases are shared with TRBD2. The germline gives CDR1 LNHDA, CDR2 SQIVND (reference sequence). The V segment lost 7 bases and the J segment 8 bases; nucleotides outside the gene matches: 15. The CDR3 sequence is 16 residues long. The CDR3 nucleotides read TGTGCCAGTAACCAAGGGGATAGCGGGAGAAGCGATGAGCAGTTCTTC. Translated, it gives CASNQGDSGRSDEQFF.

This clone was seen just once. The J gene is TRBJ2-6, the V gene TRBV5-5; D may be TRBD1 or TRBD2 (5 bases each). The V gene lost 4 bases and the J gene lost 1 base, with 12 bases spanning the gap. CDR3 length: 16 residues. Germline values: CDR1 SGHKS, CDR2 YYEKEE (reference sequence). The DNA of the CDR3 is TGTGCCAGCAGCCTGGGGCCGGGGTCTGGGGCCAACGTCCTGACTTTC. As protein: CASSLGPGSGANVLTF. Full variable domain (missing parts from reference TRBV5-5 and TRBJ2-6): DAGVTQSPTHLIKTRGQQVTLRCSPISGHKSVSWYQQVLGQGPQFIFQYYEKEERGRGNFPDRFSARQFPNYSSELNVNALLLGDSALYLCASSLGPGSGANVLTFGAGSRLTVL.

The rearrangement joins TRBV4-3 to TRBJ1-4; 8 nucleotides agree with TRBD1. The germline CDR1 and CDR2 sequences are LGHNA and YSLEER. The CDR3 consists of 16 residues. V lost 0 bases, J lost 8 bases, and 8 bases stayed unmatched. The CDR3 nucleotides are TGCGCCAGCAGCCAAGAGTCTTACAGGGGGGGGGAAAAACTGTTTTTT. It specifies CASSQESYRGGEKLFF.

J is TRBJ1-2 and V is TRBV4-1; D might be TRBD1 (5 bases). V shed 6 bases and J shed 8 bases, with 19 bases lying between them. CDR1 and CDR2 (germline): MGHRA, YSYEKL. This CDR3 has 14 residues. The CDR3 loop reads CASRPAGTLRGYTF. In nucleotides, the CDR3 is TGCGCCAGCAGACCCGCAGGGACCCTCCGCGGCTACACCTTC.

Here the CDR3 reads CASRPGTGTSTDTQYF. CDR3 coding DNA: TGCGCCAGCAGGCCAGGCACAGGGACCAGCACAGATACGCAGTATTTT. V is TRBV5-1 and J is TRBJ2-3; a possible D gene is TRBD1 (6 bases). This CDR3 spans 16 amino acids. Trimming shortened V by 5 bases and J by 0 bases, and 16 bases separated the two germline ends. Germline loops: CDR1 SGHRS, CDR2 YFSETQ.

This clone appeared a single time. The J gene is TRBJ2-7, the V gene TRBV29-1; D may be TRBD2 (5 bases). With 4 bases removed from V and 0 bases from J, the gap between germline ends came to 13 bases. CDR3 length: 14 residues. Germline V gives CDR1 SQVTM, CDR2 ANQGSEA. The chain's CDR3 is CSVGVGISSYEQYF. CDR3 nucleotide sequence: TGCAGCGTTGGTGTCGGGATTAGCTCCTACGAGCAGTACTTC.

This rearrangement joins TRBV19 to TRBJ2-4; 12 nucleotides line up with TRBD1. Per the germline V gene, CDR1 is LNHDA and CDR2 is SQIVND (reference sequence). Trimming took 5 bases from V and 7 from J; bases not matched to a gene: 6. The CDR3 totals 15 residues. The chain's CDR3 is CASSWAGQGANIQYF. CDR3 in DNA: TGTGCCAGTAGTTGGGCGGGACAGGGGGCGAACATTCAGTACTTC.

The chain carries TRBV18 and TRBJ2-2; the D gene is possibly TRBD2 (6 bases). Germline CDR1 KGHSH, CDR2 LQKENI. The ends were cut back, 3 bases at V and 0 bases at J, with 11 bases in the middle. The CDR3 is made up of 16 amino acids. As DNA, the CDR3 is TGTGCCAGCTCACCGGCGGGATTTACGAACACCGGGGAGCTGTTTTTT. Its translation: CASSPAGFTNTGELFF.

This chain's CDR3 is CASSQDRGQGTYEQYF. The CDR3 DNA reads TGCGCCAGCAGCCAAGATCGAGGACAGGGTACCTACGAGCAGTACTTC. The genes are TRBV4-1 and TRBJ2-7; TRBD1 agrees at 8 bases. From germline, CDR1 is MGHRA and CDR2 YSYEKL. CDR3 length equals 16 residues. Unmatched junction bases numbered 6, after V lost 0 bases and J lost 2 bases.

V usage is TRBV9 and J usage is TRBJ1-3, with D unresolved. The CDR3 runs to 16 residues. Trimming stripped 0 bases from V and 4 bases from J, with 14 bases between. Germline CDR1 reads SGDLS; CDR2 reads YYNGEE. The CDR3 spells CASSVGAGGGGNTIYF. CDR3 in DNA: TGTGCCAGCAGCGTAGGGGCGGGCGGAGGGGGAAACACCATATATTTT.

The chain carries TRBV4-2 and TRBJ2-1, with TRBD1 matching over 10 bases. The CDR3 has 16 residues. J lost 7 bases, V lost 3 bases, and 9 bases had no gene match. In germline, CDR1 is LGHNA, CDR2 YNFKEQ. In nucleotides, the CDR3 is TGTGCCAGCAGCCAGCGTCTGTGGACAGGGGGAAATGAGCAGTTCTTC. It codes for CASSQRLWTGGNEQFF.

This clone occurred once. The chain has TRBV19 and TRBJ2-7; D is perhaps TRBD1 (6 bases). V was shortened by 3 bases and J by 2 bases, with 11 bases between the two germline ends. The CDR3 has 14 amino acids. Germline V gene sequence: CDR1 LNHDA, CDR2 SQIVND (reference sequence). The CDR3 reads CASSISRDTYEQYF. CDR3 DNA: TGTGCCAGTAGTATCAGCAGGGACACCTACGAGCAGTACTTC.

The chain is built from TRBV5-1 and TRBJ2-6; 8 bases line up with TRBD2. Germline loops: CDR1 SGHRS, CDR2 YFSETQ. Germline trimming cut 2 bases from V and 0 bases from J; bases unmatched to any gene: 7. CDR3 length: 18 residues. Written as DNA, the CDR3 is TGCGCCAGCAGCTTCGCTCCGGGAGGGAACTCTGGGGCCAACGTCCTGACTTTC. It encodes CASSFAPGGNSGANVLTF.